Listed here is a single T cell receptor beta chain. Its antigen remains unidentified. This specimen belongs to a study of T cell responses to AZD1222 COVID-19 vaccine. General observations from the study: Just six AZD1222 recipients were seropositive at baseline. None of the repertoires were sampled until the peak T cell response had passed. Across the whole spike, CD4 TCRs peaked at regions 160-218 and 743-854. Recipients of two AZD1222 doses showed rising Spike-specific TCR breadth and depth.

The table came from immunoSEQ multiplex PCR; TCRdb's copy has only in-frame clones and leaves some out. The sample yields under 200,000 clones, about 90% seen once. The material sequenced was peripheral blood, taken on day 0 of MenACWY control vaccination. This receptor was identified in an adult in good health.

In DNA form, the CDR3 reads TGCAGCGCTTCGGCGGGGGGCAACTACAATGAGCAGTTCTTC. It encodes CSASAGGNYNEQFF. The chain links TRBV29-1 to TRBJ2-1, with TRBD2 identical over 8 bases. The CDR3 spans 14 residues. Germline CDR1 and CDR2: SQVTM and ANQGSEA. V shed 7 bases and J 3 bases; nucleotides not matched to a gene: 8.